Listed here are 8 T cell receptor beta chains from one sample, sequenced in a study of T cells of healthy individuals. TCRdb analysed the 5' RACE reads with MiXCR anew, one entry per CDR3 protein. The sample comprises approximately 52,000 distinct CDR3 sequences, roughly 14% of which are singletons, and 16% rests with the top ten. These TCRs come from a human donor in good health.

The V call is TRBV28, the J call TRBJ2-1, with 7 bases matching TRBD2. CDR3 size: 13 residues. The V gene's germline CDR1 is MDHEN and CDR2 SYDVKM. V dropped 3 bases and J dropped 9; count of bases not matched to a gene: 5. The CDR3 region is CASSFSGSVEQFF. DNA of the CDR3: TGTGCCAGCAGTTTTAGCGGGTCAGTTGAGCAGTTCTTC.

This clonotype was counted only a few times. The genes are TRBV20-1 and TRBJ2-1, with 8 bases aligning to TRBD2. The CDR3 consists of 15 residues. Germline trimming cut 0 bases from V and 6 bases from J; bases unmatched to any gene: 7. The V gene's germline CDR1 is DFQATT and CDR2 SNEGSKA (reference sequence). DNA for the CDR3: TGCAGTGCTAGAGATATCACTAGCGGAAGCAATGAGCAGTTCTTC. It translates to CSARDITSGSNEQFF.

This clonotype showed up just a few times. The V and J genes are TRBV6-1 and TRBJ1-6; no reliable D call. Germline CDR1 MNHNS, CDR2 SASEGT. Trimming took 2 bases from V and 4 from J, leaving 0 bases between them. The length of the CDR3 is 12 residues. CDR3 bases: TGTGCCAGCAGTGAATATAATTCACCCCTCCACTTT. It translates to CASSEYNSPLHF.

As regards this clonotype: It may be a read error: a sequence one base away is much more abundant. A read error is likely, as this CDR3 ends without the conserved phenylalanine or tryptophan. The chain joins TRBV24-1 to TRBJ2-3; unclear D gene. CDR3 size: 14 residues. Germline loops: CDR1 KGHDR, CDR2 SFDVKD. Trimming shortened V by 5 bases and J by 2 bases, and 10 bases separated the two germline ends. Here the CDR3 reads CATSAQTDTDTQYS. The CDR3 DNA reads TGTGCCACCAGTGCCCAGACCGACACAGATACGCAGTATTCT.

The sample holds a few counts of this clonotype. The chain combines TRBV3-1 with TRBJ1-1; D is perhaps TRBD1 (5 bases). The germline gives CDR1 LGHDT, CDR2 YNNKEL (reference sequence). The CDR3 covers 14 residues. V was cut by 0 bases and J by 1 base, with 6 bases left in between. CDR3: CASSQDGGNTEAFF. DNA for the CDR3: TGTGCCAGCAGCCAAGATGGGGGGAACACTGAAGCTTTCTTT.

The table lists this clonotype with many counts. The chain uses TRBV5-4 and TRBJ2-3; D not resolved. There are 14 residues in the CDR3. The germline V and J ends were trimmed by 0 bases and 4 bases, with 9 bases remaining between them. The germline CDR1 and CDR2 sequences are SGHNT and YYREEE (reference sequence). In nucleotides, the CDR3 is TGTGCCAGCAGCTTGGCTGGGAAGCCAGATACGCAGTATTTT. Its translation is CASSLAGKPDTQYF.

This clonotype has ten or more counts. The genes are TRBV7-2 and TRBJ2-1; D remains unclear. V lost 5 bases to trimming and J lost 3 bases, with 2 bases between them. Germline V gene data show CDR1 as SGHTA and CDR2 as FQGNSA. CDR3 length: 11 residues. The CDR3 DNA reads TGTGCCAGCAGCAACTACAATGAGCAGTTCTTC. Its protein product is CASSNYNEQFF. Drawing the rest from reference TRBV7-2 and TRBJ2-1, the complete variable domain is GAGVSQSPSNKVTEKGKDVELRCDPISGHTALYWYRQSLGQGLEFLIYFQGNSAPDKSGLPSDRFSAERTGGSVSTLTIQRTQQEDSAVYLCASSNYNEQFFGPGTRLTVL.

In its sample, this clonotype was seen a few times. This chain links TRBV5-1 with TRBJ2-2; D gene uncertain. Trimming shortened V by 2 bases and J by 0 bases, and 8 bases separated the two germline ends. CDR3 length: 15 residues. Germline V gene lookup returns CDR1 SGHRS and CDR2 YFSETQ. The CDR3 nucleotides are TGCGCCAGCAGCTTCGTGGAAGCGAACACCGGGGAGCTGTTTTTT. This translates into CASSFVEANTGELFF.